The rows below give T cell receptor beta chains drawn from one sample of a study of T-cell reconstitution after alpha-beta-depleted transplantation in children. TCRdb redid the calling of the PCR reads with MiXCR, one entry per CDR3 protein. Here the sample spans 170,000 or so distinct CDR3 sequences, approximately 6.6% being singletons. Material: PBMCs from the stem cell graft donor, obtained from the stem cell graft. The source of these receptors is a human donor who donated a stem cell graft to a child with Wiskott-Aldrich syndrome. Each CDR3 is given with its conserved first and last residue. Fields, in order: CDR3 DNA, CDR3 protein, D gene, J gene, V gene, clone size. D genes are given only for firm matches. Size values are once, few and many counts, or a class for expanded clones, and some rows have none.

TGCGCCAGCAGCTTGGTGGCTAGCGGCAACACCGGGGAGCTGTTTTTT	CASSLVASGNTGELFF	TRBD2	TRBJ2-2	TRBV5-1	-
TGCAGTGCTAACGCCCTAGCGGGTCCTAAATCCTACAATGAGCAGTTCTTC	CSANALAGPKSYNEQFF	TRBD2	TRBJ2-1	TRBV20-1	-
TGCGCCAGCAGCTTGGCTGTGGGGCCGAGCTCCTACAATGAGCAGTTCTTC	CASSLAVGPSSYNEQFF	-	TRBJ2-1	TRBV5-1	many
TGCAGTGCTAGAGATCGCCCGGCTAGCGGGAGGGGCAATGAGCAGTTCTTC	CSARDRPASGRGNEQFF	TRBD2	TRBJ2-1	TRBV20-1	-
TGTGCCATCAGTGACCTCGGACAGGGCTCCTACGAGCAGTACTTC	CAISDLGQGSYEQYF	TRBD1	TRBJ2-7	TRBV10-3	few
TGTGCCAGCAGCAAAACCGACAGGGGGCCTGGAAACACCATATATTTT	CASSKTDRGPGNTIYF	-	TRBJ1-3	TRBV21-1	few
TGTGCCACCACGTTTTCTGGGTTAGGACAGCAAGAGACCCAGTACTTC	CATTFSGLGQQETQYF	-	TRBJ2-5	TRBV24-1	many
TGTGCCAGCAGCTTAAGTCGGCCACAAAAGGCCTCCTACAATGAGCAGTTCTTC	CASSLSRPQKASYNEQFF	-	TRBJ2-1	TRBV7-9	many
TGTGCCAGCAGTTCAGGGGGGAGCAATGAGCAGTTCTTC	CASSSGGSNEQFF	-	TRBJ2-1	TRBV12-3/TRBV12-4	many
TGCGCCAGCAGCTTGGTGACATCCTACGAGCAGTACTTC	CASSLVTSYEQYF	-	TRBJ2-7	TRBV5-1	many
TGTGCCAGCAGTGACGGACAGGGGAACCCCAATGAGCAGTTCTTC	CASSDGQGNPNEQFF	TRBD1	TRBJ2-1	TRBV2	-
TGTGCCAGCAGCTTAGAAGTAGCAGATACGCAGTATTTT	CASSLEVADTQYF	-	TRBJ2-3	TRBV7-2	many
TGTGCCAGCAGCTTGGGGGTAGCGGGAGGACAAGAGACCCAGTACTTC	CASSLGVAGGQETQYF	TRBD2	TRBJ2-5	TRBV7-9	-
TGCGCCAGCAGGGGGGGAGAGACCCAGTACTTC	CASRGGETQYF	-	TRBJ2-5	TRBV10-2	many
TGCAGCGTTGGAAGTCCGGGACACCGATACGAGCAGTACTTC	CSVGSPGHRYEQYF	-	TRBJ2-7	TRBV29-1	many
TGCGCCAGCAGCCCCCGGACTAGCGGGGGGGTTGGGCCGTTCGCGAACACCGGGGAGCTGTTTTTT	CASSPRTSGGVGPFANTGELFF	TRBD2	TRBJ2-2	TRBV5-1	-
TGTGCCTTCCCCGACAGGGAACGATACGAGCAGTACTTC	CAFPDRERYEQYF	TRBD1	TRBJ2-7	TRBV10-3	many
TGCAGCGTAAGGACAGGGGAAGGCTACACCTTC	CSVRTGEGYTF	TRBD1	TRBJ1-2	TRBV29-1	many
TGTGCCACCAGTGATGGGGTTCTCTGGTCCGGGGAGCTGTTTTTT	CATSDGVLWSGELFF	-	TRBJ2-2	TRBV24-1	few
TGCGCCAGCAGCTTGGTGACTAGCGGGGGGGCCGTAAGCACAGATACGCAGTATTTT	CASSLVTSGGAVSTDTQYF	TRBD2	TRBJ2-3	TRBV5-1	many
TGCGCCAGCAGCTTGGACAGATTGAACACTGAAGCTTTCTTT	CASSLDRLNTEAFF	-	TRBJ1-1	TRBV5-1	many
TGTGCCAGTAGTATAGTTTCCGGTGGTGGAGCCTACGAGCAGTACTTC	CASSIVSGGGAYEQYF	-	TRBJ2-7	TRBV19	many
TGCAGTGCTAGAGTGGGGGGGAATTCACCCCTCCACTTT	CSARVGGNSPLHF	-	TRBJ1-6	TRBV20-1	many
TGCGCCAGCAGCTTGGCCAAGGGAGGGGCTGAAGCTTTCTTT	CASSLAKGGAEAFF	-	TRBJ1-1	TRBV5-1	many
TGCGCCAGCAGCTTGGCCCCAGGACTAGCGAAGGGTGAGCAGTTCTTC	CASSLAPGLAKGEQFF	TRBD2	TRBJ2-1	TRBV5-1	many
TGTGCCAGCAGCTTATTGGCCGCTTCAGTTGGGTTCGTGTCGAACACTGAAGCTTTCTTT	CASSLLAASVGFVSNTEAFF	-	TRBJ1-1	TRBV7-2	few
TGTGCCAGCAGTTACTCGACCGGGAGTGAGCAGTACTTC	CASSYSTGSEQYF	-	TRBJ2-7	TRBV6-6	many